The sequence of this T cell receptor beta chain was determined in a study of PD-1 blockade in classical Hodgkin lymphoma. The study's findings and limits: Reported findings placed baseline TCR diversity lower in newly diagnosed patients (compared with healthy donors). Exclusion was applied to patients who started nivolumab under 1 year after ASCT. By C4D1, diversity of CD4+ TCRs had risen significantly, whereas that of CD8+ TCRs had not.

Concerning this clone: Its matching antigen is unknown.

The CDR3 runs 14 residues. Libraries were prepared by immunoSEQ multiplex PCR; TCRdb keeps only in-frame clonotypes and omits some of them. The table lists around 40,000 clones, 77% of them singletons. Specified time point: cycle 4 day 1 (C4D1), after 5 to 7 weeks of nivolumab. No patient escaped relapse after autologous stem cell transplantation, and brentuximab vedotin exposure varied. This sequence joins TRBV12-2 and TRBJ1-5; the table names TRBD1, a call not compared with the DNA. TRBV12-2 is termed a pseudogene. This sequence was found in a human donor with classical Hodgkin lymphoma. Material: peripheral blood mononuclear cells (PBMCs), obtained before the fourth cycle of nivolumab. The CDR3 is CASRLVYTYQPQHF. In DNA, the CDR3 is TGTGCAAGTCGCTTAGTTTACACGTATCAGCCCCAGCATTTT.